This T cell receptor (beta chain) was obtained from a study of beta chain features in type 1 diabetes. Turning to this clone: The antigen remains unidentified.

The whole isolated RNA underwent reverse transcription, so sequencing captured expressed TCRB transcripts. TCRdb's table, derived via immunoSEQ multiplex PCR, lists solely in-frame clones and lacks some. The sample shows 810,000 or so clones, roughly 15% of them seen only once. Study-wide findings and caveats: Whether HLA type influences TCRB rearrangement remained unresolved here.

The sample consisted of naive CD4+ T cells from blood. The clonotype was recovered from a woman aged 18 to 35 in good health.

This chain's CDR3 is CASRGMYPSGKATDTQYF. The CDR3, as DNA: TGTGCCAGCAGGGGGATGTATCCTAGCGGGAAGGCAACAGATACGCAGTATTTT. This chain connects TRBV28 to TRBJ2-3; 9 nucleotides line up with TRBD2. V was pared by 6 bases and J by 3 bases, with 16 bases of the junction left unmatched. CDR1 and CDR2 (germline): MDHEN, SYDVKM. This CDR3 has 18 residues.